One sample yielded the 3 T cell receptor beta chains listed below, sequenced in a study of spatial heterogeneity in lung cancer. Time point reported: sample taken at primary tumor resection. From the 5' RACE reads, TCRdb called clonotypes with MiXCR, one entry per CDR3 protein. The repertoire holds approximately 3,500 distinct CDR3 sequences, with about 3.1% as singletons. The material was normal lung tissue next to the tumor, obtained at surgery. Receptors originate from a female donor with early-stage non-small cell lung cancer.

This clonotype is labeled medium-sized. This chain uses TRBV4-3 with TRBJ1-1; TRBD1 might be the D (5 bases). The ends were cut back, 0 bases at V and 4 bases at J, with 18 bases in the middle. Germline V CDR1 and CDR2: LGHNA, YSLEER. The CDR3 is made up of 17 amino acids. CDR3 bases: TGCGCCAGCAGCCAAGAATGGGACTCTTCGGTGGGCACTGAAGCTTTCTTT. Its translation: CASSQEWDSSVGTEAFF.

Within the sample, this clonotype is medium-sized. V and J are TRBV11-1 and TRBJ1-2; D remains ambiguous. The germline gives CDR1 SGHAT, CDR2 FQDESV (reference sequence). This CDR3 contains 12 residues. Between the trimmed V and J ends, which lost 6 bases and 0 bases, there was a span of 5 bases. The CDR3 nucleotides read TGTGCCAGCAGTGCCTCTAACTATGGCTACACCTTC. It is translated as CASSASNYGYTF.

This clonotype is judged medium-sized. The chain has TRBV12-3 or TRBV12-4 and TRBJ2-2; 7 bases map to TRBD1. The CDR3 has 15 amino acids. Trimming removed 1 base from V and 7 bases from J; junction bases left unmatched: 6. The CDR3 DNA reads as TGTGCCAGCAGTTTAGTCGTGACAGGGCACGGGGAGCTGTTTTTT. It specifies CASSLVVTGHGELFF.